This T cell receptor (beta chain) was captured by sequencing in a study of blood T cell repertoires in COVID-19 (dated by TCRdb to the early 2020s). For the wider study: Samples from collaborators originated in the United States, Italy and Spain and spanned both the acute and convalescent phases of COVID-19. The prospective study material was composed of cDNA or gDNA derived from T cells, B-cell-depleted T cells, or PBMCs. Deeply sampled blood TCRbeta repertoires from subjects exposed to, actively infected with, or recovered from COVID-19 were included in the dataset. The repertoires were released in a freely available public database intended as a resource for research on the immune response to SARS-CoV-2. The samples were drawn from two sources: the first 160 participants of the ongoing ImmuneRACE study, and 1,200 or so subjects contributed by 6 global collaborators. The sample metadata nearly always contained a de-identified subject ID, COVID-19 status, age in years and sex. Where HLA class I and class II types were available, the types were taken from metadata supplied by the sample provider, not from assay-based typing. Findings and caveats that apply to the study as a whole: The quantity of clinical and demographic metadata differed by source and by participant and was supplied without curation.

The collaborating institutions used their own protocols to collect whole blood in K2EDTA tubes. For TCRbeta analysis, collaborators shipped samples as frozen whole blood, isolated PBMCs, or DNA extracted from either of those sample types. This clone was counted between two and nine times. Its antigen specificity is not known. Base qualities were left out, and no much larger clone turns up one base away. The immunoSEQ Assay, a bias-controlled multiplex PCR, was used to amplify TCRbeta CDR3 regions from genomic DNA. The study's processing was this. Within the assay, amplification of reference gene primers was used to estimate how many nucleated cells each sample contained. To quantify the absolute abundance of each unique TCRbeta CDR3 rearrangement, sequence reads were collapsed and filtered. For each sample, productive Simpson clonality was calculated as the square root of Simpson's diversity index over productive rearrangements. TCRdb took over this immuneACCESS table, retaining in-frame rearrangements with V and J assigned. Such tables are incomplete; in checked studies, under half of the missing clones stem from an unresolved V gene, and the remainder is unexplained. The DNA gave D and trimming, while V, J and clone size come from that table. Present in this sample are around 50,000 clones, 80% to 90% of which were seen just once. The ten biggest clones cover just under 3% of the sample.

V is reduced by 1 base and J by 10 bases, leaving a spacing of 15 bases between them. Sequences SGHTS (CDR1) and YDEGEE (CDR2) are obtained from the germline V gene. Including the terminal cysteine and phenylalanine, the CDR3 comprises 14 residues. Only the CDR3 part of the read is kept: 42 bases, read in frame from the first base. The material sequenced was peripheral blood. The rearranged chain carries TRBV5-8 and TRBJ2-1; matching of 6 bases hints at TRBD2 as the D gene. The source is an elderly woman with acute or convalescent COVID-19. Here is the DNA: TGTGCCAGCAGCTTGAGAGGGACGGCGGGGGAGCAGTTCTTC. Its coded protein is CASSLRGTAGEQFF.